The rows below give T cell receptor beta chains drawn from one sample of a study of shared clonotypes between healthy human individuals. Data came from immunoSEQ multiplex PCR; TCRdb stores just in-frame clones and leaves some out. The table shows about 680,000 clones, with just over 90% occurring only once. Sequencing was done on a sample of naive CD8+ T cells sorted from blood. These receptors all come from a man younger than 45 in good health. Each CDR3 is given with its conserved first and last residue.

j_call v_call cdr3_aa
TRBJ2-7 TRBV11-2 CASSPLGLAGSYEQYF
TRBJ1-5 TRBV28 CASSLQQGAGQPQHF
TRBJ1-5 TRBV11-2 CASSSMGGDQPQHF
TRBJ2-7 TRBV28 CASSPNSGTGVEQYF
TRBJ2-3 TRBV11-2 CASSPGLAGDTDTQYF
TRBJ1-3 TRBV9 CASSPPLGTTITGNTIYF
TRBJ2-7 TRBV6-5 CASSYGGQTYEQYF
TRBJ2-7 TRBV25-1 CASSAYSSGSPYEQYF
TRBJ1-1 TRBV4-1 CASSLKTENTEAFF
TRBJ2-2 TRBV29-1 CSVVIGSGELFF
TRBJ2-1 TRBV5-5 CASSLALLGSWNEQFF
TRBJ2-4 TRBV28 CASSLLWGIAKNIQYF
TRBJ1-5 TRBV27 CASSLNRGLQPQHF
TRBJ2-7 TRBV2 CASSKGVDSYEQYF
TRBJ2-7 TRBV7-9 CASSFTSGILYEQYF
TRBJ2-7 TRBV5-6 CASSLESYEQYF
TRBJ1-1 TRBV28 CASSSPLTGNTEAFF
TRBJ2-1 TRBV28 CASSLFGGASDEQFF
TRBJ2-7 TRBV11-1 CASSLDYHYEQYF